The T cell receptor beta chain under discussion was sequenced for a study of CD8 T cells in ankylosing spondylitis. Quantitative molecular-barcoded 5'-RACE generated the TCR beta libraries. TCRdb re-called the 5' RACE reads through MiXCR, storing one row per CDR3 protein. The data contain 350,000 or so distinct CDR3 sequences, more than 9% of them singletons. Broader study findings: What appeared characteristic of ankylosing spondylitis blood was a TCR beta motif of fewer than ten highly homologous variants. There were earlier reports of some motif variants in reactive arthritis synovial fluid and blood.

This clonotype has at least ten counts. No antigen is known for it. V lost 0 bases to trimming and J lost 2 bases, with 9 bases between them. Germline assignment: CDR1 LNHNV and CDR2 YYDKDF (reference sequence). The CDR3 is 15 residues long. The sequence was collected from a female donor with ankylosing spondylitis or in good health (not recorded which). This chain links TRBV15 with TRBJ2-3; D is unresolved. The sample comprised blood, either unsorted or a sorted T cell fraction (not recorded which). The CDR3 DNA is TGTGCCACCAGCAGAGATAAAGTACCCACAGATACGCAGTATTTT. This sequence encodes CATSRDKVPTDTQYF. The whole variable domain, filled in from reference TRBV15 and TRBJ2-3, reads DAMVIQNPRYQVTQFGKPVTLSCSQTLNHNVMYWYQQKSSQAPKLLFHYYDKDFNNEADTPDNFQSRRPNTSFCFLDIRSPGLGDTAMYLCATSRDKVPTDTQYFGPGTRLTVL.